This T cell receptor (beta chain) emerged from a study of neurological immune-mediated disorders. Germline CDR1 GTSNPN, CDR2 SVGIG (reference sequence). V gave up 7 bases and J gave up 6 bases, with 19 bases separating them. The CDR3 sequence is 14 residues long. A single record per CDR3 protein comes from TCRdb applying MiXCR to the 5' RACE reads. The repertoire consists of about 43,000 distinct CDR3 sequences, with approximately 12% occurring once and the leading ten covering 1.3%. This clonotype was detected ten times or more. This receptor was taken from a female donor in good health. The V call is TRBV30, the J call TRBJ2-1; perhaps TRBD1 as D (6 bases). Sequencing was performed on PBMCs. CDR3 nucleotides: TGTGCCTTCCAGGGGTCAATGGTGTCCAATGAGCAGTTCTTC. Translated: CAFQGSMVSNEQFF.